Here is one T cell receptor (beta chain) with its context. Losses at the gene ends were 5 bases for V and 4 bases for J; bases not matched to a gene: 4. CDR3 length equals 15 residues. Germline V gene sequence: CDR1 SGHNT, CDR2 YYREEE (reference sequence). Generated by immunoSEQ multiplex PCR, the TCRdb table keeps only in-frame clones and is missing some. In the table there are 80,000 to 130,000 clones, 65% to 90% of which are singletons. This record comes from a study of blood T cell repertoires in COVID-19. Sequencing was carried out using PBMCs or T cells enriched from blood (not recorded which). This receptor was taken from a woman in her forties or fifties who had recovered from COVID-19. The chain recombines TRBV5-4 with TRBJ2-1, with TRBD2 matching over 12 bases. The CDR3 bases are TGTGCCAGCAGTTCTAGCGGGGGGGCATACAATGAGCAGTTCTTC. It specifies CASSSSGGAYNEQFF.